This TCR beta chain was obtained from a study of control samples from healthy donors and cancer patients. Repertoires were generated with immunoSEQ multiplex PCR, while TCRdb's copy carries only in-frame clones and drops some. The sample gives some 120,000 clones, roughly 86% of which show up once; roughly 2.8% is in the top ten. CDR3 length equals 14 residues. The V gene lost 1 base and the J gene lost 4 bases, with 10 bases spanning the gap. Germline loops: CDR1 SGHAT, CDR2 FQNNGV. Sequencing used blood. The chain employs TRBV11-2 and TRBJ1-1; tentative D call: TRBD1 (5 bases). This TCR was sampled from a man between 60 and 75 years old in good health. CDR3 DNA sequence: TGTGCCAGCAGCTTAGCGGGGGTCTCCACTGAAGCTTTCTTT. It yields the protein CASSLAGVSTEAFF.